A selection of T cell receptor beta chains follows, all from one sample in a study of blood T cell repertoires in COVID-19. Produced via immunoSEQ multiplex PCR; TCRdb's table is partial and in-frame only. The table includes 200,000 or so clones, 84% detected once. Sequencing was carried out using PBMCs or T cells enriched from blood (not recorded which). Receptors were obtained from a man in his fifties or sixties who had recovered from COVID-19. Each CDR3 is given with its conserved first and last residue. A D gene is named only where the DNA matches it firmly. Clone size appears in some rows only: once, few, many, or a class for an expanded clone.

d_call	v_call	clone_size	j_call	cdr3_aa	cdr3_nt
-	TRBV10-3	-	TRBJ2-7	CAISDAYEQYF	TGTGCCATCAGTGACGCCTACGAGCAGTACTTC
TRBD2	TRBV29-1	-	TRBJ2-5	CSAKRGGNQETQYF	TGCAGCGCTAAACGGGGGGGCAACCAAGAGACCCAGTACTTC
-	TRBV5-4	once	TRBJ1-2	CASSLGGNYGYTF	TGTGCCAGCAGCTTGGGCGGAAACTATGGCTACACCTTC
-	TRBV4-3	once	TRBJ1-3	CASSQDRGSGNTIYF	TGCGCCAGCAGCCAAGATAGGGGCTCTGGAAACACCATATATTTT
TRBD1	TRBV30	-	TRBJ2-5	CAWSIRTGGAETQYF	TGTGCCTGGAGCATTCGAACAGGGGGCGCTGAGACCCAGTACTTC
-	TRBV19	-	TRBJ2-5	CASRHLVGRGETQYF	TGTGCCAGTAGACACCTTGTGGGTCGGGGAGAGACCCAGTACTTC
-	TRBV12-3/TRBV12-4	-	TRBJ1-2	CASSLQGIYGYTF	TGTGCCAGCAGTTTACAGGGGATTTATGGCTACACCTTC
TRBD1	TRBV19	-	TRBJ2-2	CASSIPRDRGPAGELFF	TGTGCCAGTAGTATCCCCCGAGACAGGGGACCGGCCGGGGAGCTGTTTTTT
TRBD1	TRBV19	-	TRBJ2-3	CASSIPRQGPNVQYF	TGTGCCAGTAGTATCCCCAGACAGGGACCTAACGTGCAGTATTTT
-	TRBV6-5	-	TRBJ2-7	CASSSTTGQISYEQYF	TGTGCCAGCAGTTCCACCACGGGACAAATCTCCTACGAGCAGTACTTC
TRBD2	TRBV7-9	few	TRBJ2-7	CASSALAGTGEQYF	TGTGCCAGCAGCGCACTAGCGGGGACCGGCGAGCAGTACTTC
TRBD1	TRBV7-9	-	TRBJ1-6	CASSKEGGDFNSPLHF	TGTGCCAGCAGCAAGGAAGGGGGCGACTTTAATTCACCCCTCCACTTT
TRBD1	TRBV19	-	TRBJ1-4	CASSLGQGPWEKLFF	TGTGCCAGTAGTCTAGGACAGGGCCCTTGGGAAAAACTGTTTTTT
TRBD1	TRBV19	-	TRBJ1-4	CASSDRGLATNEKLFF	TGTGCCAGCTCGGACAGGGGGCTTGCAACTAATGAAAAACTGTTTTTT
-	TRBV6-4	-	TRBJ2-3	CASSYDSTDTQYF	TGTGCCAGCAGTTACGATAGTACAGATACGCAGTATTTT
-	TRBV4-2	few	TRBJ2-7	CASSRGGTETYEQYF	TGTGCCAGCAGCCGAGGAGGGACAGAAACCTACGAGCAGTACTTC
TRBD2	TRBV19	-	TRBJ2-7	CASSISGGETYEQYF	TGTGCCAGTAGTATAAGCGGGGGGGAGACCTACGAGCAGTACTTC
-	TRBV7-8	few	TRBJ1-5	CASSFSDYQPQHF	TGTGCCAGCAGCTTTAGTGACTATCAGCCCCAGCATTTT
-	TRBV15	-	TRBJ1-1	CATSKPLSGARGNTEAFF	TGTGCCACCAGCAAACCCTTGAGCGGGGCTCGAGGAAACACTGAAGCTTTCTTT
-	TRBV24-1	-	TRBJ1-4	CATSDPTFGGEKLFF	TGTGCCACCAGTGACCCCACCTTTGGGGGCGAAAAACTGTTTTTT
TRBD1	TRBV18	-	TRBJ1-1	CASSPQDRGFMNTEAFF	TGTGCCAGCTCACCACAGGACAGGGGCTTCATGAACACTGAAGCTTTCTTT
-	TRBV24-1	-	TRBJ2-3	CATSEKRSDTQYF	TGTGCCACCAGTGAGAAGAGGTCAGATACGCAGTATTTT
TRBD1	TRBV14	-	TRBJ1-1	CASSQLTGGTEAFF	TGTGCCAGCAGCCAACTCACAGGGGGGACTGAAGCTTTCTTT
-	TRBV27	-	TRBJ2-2	CASSFTVNTGELFF	TGTGCCAGCAGTTTCACAGTGAACACCGGGGAGCTGTTTTTT
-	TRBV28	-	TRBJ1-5	CASSFRVQPQHF	TGTGCCAGCAGTTTCCGGGTTCAGCCCCAGCATTTT
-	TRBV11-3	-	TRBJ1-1	CASSLGATGSGAFF	TGTGCCAGCAGCTTGGGGGCGACAGGTTCTGGAGCTTTCTTT
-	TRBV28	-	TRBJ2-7	CASSAGVGQYF	TGTGCCAGCAGTGCCGGGGTAGGGCAGTACTTC
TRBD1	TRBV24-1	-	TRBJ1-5	CATSDCDRDRENQPQHF	TGTGCCACCAGTGATTGTGACCGGGACAGGGAGAATCAGCCCCAGCATTTT
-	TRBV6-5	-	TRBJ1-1	CASSHQGAAFF	TGTGCCAGCAGTCATCAGGGTGCAGCTTTCTTT
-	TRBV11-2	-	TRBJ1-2	CASSLVGGGTSNYGYTF	TGTGCCAGCAGCTTAGTTGGAGGTGGGACTTCAAACTATGGCTACACCTTC
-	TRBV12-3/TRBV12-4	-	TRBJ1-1	CASSLETRKEAFF	TGTGCCAGCAGTTTAGAGACGAGGAAGGAAGCTTTCTTT
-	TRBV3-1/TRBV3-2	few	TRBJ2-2	CASSPPPGELFF	TGTGCCAGCAGCCCCCCTCCCGGGGAGCTGTTTTTT
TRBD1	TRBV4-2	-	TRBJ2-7	CASSRQEGRDRSSYEQYF	TGTGCCAGCAGCCGACAAGAGGGACGGGACAGAAGCTCCTACGAGCAGTACTTC
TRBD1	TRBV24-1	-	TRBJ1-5	CATSDQTGGKNQPQHF	TGTGCCACCAGTGATCAAACAGGGGGCAAAAATCAGCCCCAGCATTTT
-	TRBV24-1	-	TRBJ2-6	CATSQSGANVLTF	TGTGCCACCAGCCAATCTGGGGCCAACGTCCTGACTTTC
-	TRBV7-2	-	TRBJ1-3	CASSLSPVGNTIYF	TGTGCCAGCAGCTTATCCCCAGTGGGAAACACCATATATTTT
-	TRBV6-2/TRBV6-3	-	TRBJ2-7	CASSYSFNEQYF	TGTGCCAGCAGTTACTCTTTCAACGAGCAGTACTTC
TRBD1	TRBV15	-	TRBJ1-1	CATSREGQRYTEAFF	TGTGCCACCAGCAGGGAGGGACAGAGATACACTGAAGCTTTCTTT
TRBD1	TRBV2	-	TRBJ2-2	CASDQTGFSGELFF	TGTGCCAGCGACCAGACAGGGTTCTCCGGGGAGCTGTTTTTT
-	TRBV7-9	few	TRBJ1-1	CASSLTQGQAFF	TGTGCCAGCAGCTTAACCCAGGGGCAGGCTTTCTTT
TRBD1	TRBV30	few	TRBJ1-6	CAWSQGDSPLHF	TGTGCCTGGAGTCAGGGGGATTCACCCCTCCACTTT
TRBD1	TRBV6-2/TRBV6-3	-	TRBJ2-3	CASSYPDRGSTDTQYF	TGTGCCAGCAGTTACCCCGACAGGGGTAGCACAGATACGCAGTATTTT
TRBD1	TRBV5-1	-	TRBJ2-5	CASKRTGGLETQYF	TGCGCCAGTAAAAGGACAGGGGGCCTGGAGACCCAGTACTTC